Listed below are T cell receptor beta chains from one sample, sequenced in a study of T cell repertoires in cytomegalovirus infection. No antigen has been assigned to these receptors. TCRdb reprocessed the reads with MiXCR, giving one entry per CDR3 protein. This sample has approximately 1,000,000 distinct CDR3 sequences; roughly 30% occur once, and the top ten carry under 15%. The specimen was cultured CD8+ T cells from PBMCs, collected from culture after CMV antigen stimulation. The source is a human donor in good health (CMV status not recorded). Some clones in this sample may be carry-over from other donors' samples. The CDR3 runs from the conserved cysteine through the conserved F or W. D genes are given only for firm matches. Where a row states a size, it is once, few, many or the class of an expanded clone; other rows omit it.

abundance	d_gene	v_gene	j_gene	CDR3aa	CDR3nt
few	-	TRBV19	TRBJ1-1	CASSIRTNEAFF	TGTGCCAGTAGTATACGGACAAATGAAGCTTTCTTT
once	TRBD1	TRBV6-5	TRBJ1-2	CASSWGAGQGASSLYGYTF	TGTGCCAGCAGTTGGGGGGCGGGACAGGGGGCCTCAAGCTTATATGGCTACACCTTC
few	TRBD2	TRBV10-3	TRBJ2-2	CAIRGTSGADTGELFF	TGTGCCATCCGCGGGACTAGCGGGGCGGACACCGGGGAGCTGTTTTTT
-	TRBD2	TRBV10-2	TRBJ2-1	CASSGETGTSGVGEQFF	TGCGCCAGCAGTGGGGAGACCGGGACTAGCGGGGTTGGGGAGCAGTTCTTC
-	-	TRBV20-1	TRBJ2-7	CSATRVSPPREQYF	TGCAGTGCTACCAGGGTTTCTCCTCCTCGGGAGCAGTACTTC
-	TRBD2	TRBV11-2	TRBJ2-1	CASSLVGGLAGYNEQFF	TGTGCCAGCAGCTTAGTTGGCGGACTAGCGGGTTACAATGAGCAGTTCTTC
few	-	TRBV6-5	TRBJ2-1	CASSTGGLNEQFF	TGTGCCAGCAGTACGGGGGGCCTAAATGAGCAGTTCTTC
-	TRBD1	TRBV7-9	TRBJ1-5	CASSPMGDRVQPQHF	TGTGCCAGCAGCCCGATGGGGGACAGGGTTCAGCCCCAGCATTTT
-	-	TRBV7-8	TRBJ1-2	CASSPSRGWDGYTF	TGTGCCAGCAGCCCCAGTAGGGGTTGGGATGGCTACACCTTC
few	-	TRBV28	TRBJ2-1	CASSLVGAAEQFF	TGTGCCAGCAGTTTAGTGGGGGCAGCTGAGCAGTTCTTC
once	-	TRBV20-1	TRBJ2-5	CSARDGNGGEETQYF	TGCAGTGCTAGAGATGGGAACGGGGGAGAAGAGACCCAGTACTTC
few	-	TRBV20-1	TRBJ1-5	CSARPNYMGNQPQHF	TGCAGTGCTAGACCGAATTATATGGGCAATCAGCCCCAGCATTTT
few	-	TRBV24-1	TRBJ2-3	CATSDSSQGPGDTQYF	TGTGCCACCAGTGATTCTTCCCAGGGGCCAGGAGATACGCAGTATTTT
-	TRBD1	TRBV29-1	TRBJ1-2	CSVAPGGNYGYTF	TGCAGCGTTGCCCCAGGGGGAAATTATGGCTACACCTTC
few	-	TRBV4-1	TRBJ2-2	CASSQEPGGTGELFF	TGCGCCAGCAGCCAAGAGCCGGGTGGGACCGGGGAGCTGTTTTTT
-	-	TRBV19	TRBJ1-2	CASTPGYNYGYTF	TGTGCCAGTACCCCGGGTTATAACTATGGCTACACCTTC
few	-	TRBV7-9	TRBJ2-1	CASSLTRVLGLRDYNEQFF	TGTGCCAGCAGCTTAACGAGGGTTTTGGGGCTGCGGGACTACAATGAGCAGTTCTTC